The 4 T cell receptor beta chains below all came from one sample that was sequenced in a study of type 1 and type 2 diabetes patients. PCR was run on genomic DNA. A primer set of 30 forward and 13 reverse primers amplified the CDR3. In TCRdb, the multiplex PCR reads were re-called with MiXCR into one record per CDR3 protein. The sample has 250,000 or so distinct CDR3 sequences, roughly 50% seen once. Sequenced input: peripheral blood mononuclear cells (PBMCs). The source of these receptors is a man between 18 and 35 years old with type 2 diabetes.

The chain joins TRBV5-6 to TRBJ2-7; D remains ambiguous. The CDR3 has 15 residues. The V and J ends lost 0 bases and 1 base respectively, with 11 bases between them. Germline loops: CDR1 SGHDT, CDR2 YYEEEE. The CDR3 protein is CASSLGPQRSYEQYF. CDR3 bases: TGTGCCAGCAGCTTGGGCCCCCAAAGGTCCTACGAGCAGTACTTC.

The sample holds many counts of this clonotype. The CDR3 sequence: CATSVERSGRSYEQYF. Here the CDR3 DNA reads TGTGCCACCAGCGTCGAGAGGAGCGGGAGGTCCTACGAGCAGTACTTC. V is TRBV15 and J is TRBJ2-7, with 9 bases aligning to TRBD2. The CDR3 spans 16 residues. V was clipped by 5 bases and J by 1 base; unmatched bases: 9. The germline V gene encodes CDR1 LNHNV and CDR2 YYDKDF (reference sequence).

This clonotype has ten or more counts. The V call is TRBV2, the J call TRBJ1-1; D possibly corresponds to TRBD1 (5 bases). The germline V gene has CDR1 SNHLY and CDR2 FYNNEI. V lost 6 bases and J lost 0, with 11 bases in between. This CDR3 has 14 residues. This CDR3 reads CASREQDMNTEAFF. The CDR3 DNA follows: TGTGCCAGCAGAGAACAGGATATGAACACTGAAGCTTTCTTT.

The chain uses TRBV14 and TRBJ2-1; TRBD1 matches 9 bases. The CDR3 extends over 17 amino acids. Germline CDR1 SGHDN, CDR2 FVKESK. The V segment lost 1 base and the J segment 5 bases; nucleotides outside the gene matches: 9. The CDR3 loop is CASSQGHRGRIHNEQFF. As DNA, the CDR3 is TGTGCCAGCAGCCAAGGTCACAGGGGGCGCATCCACAATGAGCAGTTCTTC.